These T cell receptor beta chains were read from a single sample in a study of shared clonotypes between healthy human individuals. Profiling relied on immunoSEQ multiplex PCR, and the TCRdb table lists in-frame clones only, not all of them. The repertoire holds roughly 2.1 million clones, more than 85% seen once, with 1.7% in the top ten. Sequencing was carried out using naive CD8+ T cells from PBMCs. Every receptor here comes from a young man in good health. Some clones in this sample may be carry-over from other donors' samples. CDR3s include the opening cysteine and the closing phenylalanine or tryptophan. Fields, in order: V gene, J gene, CDR3 protein.

TRBV27	TRBJ2-5	CASSAQGWAETQYF
TRBV9	TRBJ2-1	CASSGGLAGISEQFF
TRBV28	TRBJ2-2	CASSFQGGGAVEWNTGELFF
TRBV28	TRBJ2-1	CASSFLGSSLYNEQFF
TRBV11-2	TRBJ2-1	CASSLALLAASYNEQFF
TRBV7-9	TRBJ2-5	CASSLSLGLGETQYF
TRBV5-1	TRBJ2-1	CASSLAPYNEQFF
TRBV19	TRBJ1-1	CASSMGLLMNTEAFF
TRBV28	TRBJ2-1	CASSLVGDGSYNEQFF
TRBV7-9	TRBJ1-2	CASSLSEGLLNYGYTF
TRBV28	TRBJ2-1	CASSPYIAGELANEQFF
TRBV5-4	TRBJ2-7	CASSPGALGFYEQYF
TRBV4-1	TRBJ2-4	CASSLVLLDKNIQYF
TRBV5-1	TRBJ2-3	CASRLEAKSTDTQYF
TRBV27	TRBJ2-1	CASSPRLAPYNEQFF
TRBV29-1	TRBJ2-2	CSVVELPGELFF
TRBV10-1	TRBJ2-7	CASSESLAGEQYF
TRBV29-1	TRBJ1-2	CSAGTGNGYTF
TRBV7-8	TRBJ2-7	CASSLDFAGTAYEQYF
TRBV14	TRBJ2-5	CASSQMDRQETQYF
TRBV27	TRBJ1-1	CASSLQGAVGTEAFF
TRBV6-5	TRBJ2-5	CASSYRGLGGETQYF
TRBV9	TRBJ1-2	CASSVAGKEGADGYTF